This entry concerns a single T cell receptor beta chain. The authors' processing: Estimated nucleated cell counts came from reference gene primer amplification. Sequencing was performed with immunoSEQ multiplex PCR; in TCRdb, only in-frame clones are kept and a portion is missing. V, J and clone size derive from that table, while D and trimming were established from the DNA sequence. Among about 110,000 clones, 65% to 90% were seen once, and the ten largest hold approximately 15%. The data were taken from a study of blood T cell repertoires in COVID-19. Across the study: Italy, Spain and the United States were the sources of the convalescent and acute COVID-19 samples. Sample material is recorded as cDNA or gDNA derived from T cells, B-cell-depleted T cells, or PBMCs.

The J segment lost 3 bases and the V segment lost 5 bases, leaving 9 bases of the junction unmatched. Per the germline V gene, CDR1 is SGHTA and CDR2 is FQGNSA. CDR3 length equals 15 residues. This TCR came from a woman aged 60-70 years with acute or convalescent COVID-19. The chain links TRBV7-2 to TRBJ1-2; 7 positions agree with TRBD1. The sample consisted of peripheral blood. CDR3: CASSAIRTGYYGYTF. The CDR3 region has the DNA TGTGCCAGCAGCGCTATACGGACAGGTTACTATGGCTACACCTTC.